Below are 27 T cell receptor beta chains sequenced from a single sample in a study of T cells after yellow fever vaccination. TCRdb redid the calling of the 5' RACE reads with MiXCR, one entry per CDR3 protein. Among about 580,000 distinct CDR3 sequences listed, roughly a sixth were seen once. The source material was PBMCs, sampled 5 days after the first yellow fever vaccination. The receptors originated from a young man who received the YFV17D yellow fever vaccine.

The CDR3 region is CASSLAISGSPRDTQYF. In DNA form, the CDR3 reads TGTGCCAGCAGCTTAGCGATTTCAGGGAGCCCGAGGGATACGCAGTATTTT. The chain joins TRBV7-6 to TRBJ2-3, with D perhaps TRBD1 or TRBD2 (5 bases each). The CDR3 contains 17 residues. Trimming pared 0 bases from V and 6 bases from J, leaving 19 bases between. CDR1 is SGHVS and CDR2 is FNYEAQ in the germline V gene.

This clonotype was recorded a few times. The genes are TRBV5-1 and TRBJ1-6, with D unresolved. Germline assignment: CDR1 SGHRS and CDR2 YFSETQ. Trimming stripped 0 bases from V and 9 bases from J, with 7 bases between. The CDR3 length is 13 residues. CDR3 in DNA: TGCGCCAGCAGCTTGGAAGTGGGTTCACCCCTCCACTTT. This codes for CASSLEVGSPLHF.

This clonotype was seen only a few times. The rearrangement joins TRBV5-1 to TRBJ1-1; D may be TRBD1 (5 bases). The CDR3 loop spans 13 amino acids. Trimming removed 0 bases from V and 4 bases from J, with 7 bases in between. Germline lookup yields CDR1 SGHRS and CDR2 YFSETQ. CDR3 bases: TGCGCCAGCAGCTTGGGGGACGGCACTGAAGCTTTCTTT. Translated, it gives CASSLGDGTEAFF.

This clonotype was seen only once. The chain couples TRBV9 to TRBJ2-4, with D possibly being TRBD2 (6 bases). CDR3 length: 14 residues. Germline values: CDR1 SGDLS, CDR2 YYNGEE. Trimming removed 8 bases from V and 2 bases from J, with 14 bases in between. In DNA, the CDR3 is TGTGCCAGTTCAACCGGGAGTTCCAAAAACATTCAGTACTTC. It encodes CASSTGSSKNIQYF.

This clonotype was observed a single time. The chain links TRBV29-1 to TRBJ2-3; 8 nucleotides align to TRBD1. The CDR3 covers 14 residues. V trimming: 8 bases; J trimming: 4 bases; junction bases outside the gene matches: 11. Germline V lookup: CDR1 SQVTM, CDR2 ANQGSEA. CDR3 region: CSFYGQGGPDTQYF. The CDR3 DNA is TGCAGCTTTTACGGACAGGGAGGCCCAGATACGCAGTATTTT.

A few counts support this clonotype. This rearrangement joins TRBV18 to TRBJ2-3, with D hard to call. The CDR3 loop spans 15 amino acids. Trimming took 2 bases from V and 3 from J, leaving 12 bases between them. In germline, CDR1 is KGHSH, CDR2 LQKENI. This chain's CDR3 is CASSPGVRKTDTQYF. The DNA of the CDR3 is TGTGCCAGCTCACCAGGGGTCCGGAAGACAGATACGCAGTATTTT.

The chain combines TRBV11-2 with TRBJ2-6; D unresolved. Germline loops: CDR1 SGHAT, CDR2 FQNNGV. With 4 bases removed from V and 0 bases from J, the gap between germline ends came to 16 bases. The CDR3 loop spans 18 amino acids. For the CDR3, the DNA is TGTGCCAGCAGCTCACCCAGGACGGTGAGCTCTGGGGCCAACGTCCTGACTTTC. This codes for CASSSPRTVSSGANVLTF.

The chain couples TRBV2 to TRBJ1-6; D might be TRBD1 (6 bases). Trimming cost V 1 base and J 10 bases, with 11 bases left between them. There are 14 residues in the CDR3. CDR1 SNHLY and CDR2 FYNNEI come from the germline V gene. This CDR3 reads CASSEGGARSPLHF. CDR3 coding DNA: TGTGCCAGCAGTGAAGGGGGGGCTCGGTCACCCCTCCACTTT.

There are a few counts of this clonotype. V is TRBV28 and J is TRBJ1-4; 8 bases align to TRBD1. The V and J ends lost 5 bases and 10 bases, in that order; junction bases with no gene match: 15. CDR3 length: 16 residues. Germline V CDR1 and CDR2: MDHEN, SYDVKM. The CDR3 reads CASSPGTGELGRKLFF. The CDR3 nucleotides read TGTGCCAGCAGTCCAGGGACAGGAGAACTCGGTCGAAAACTGTTTTTT. Full variable domain (remainder filled in from reference TRBV28 and TRBJ1-4): DVKVTQSSRYLVKRTGEKVFLECVQDMDHENMFWYRQDPGLGLRLIYFSYDVKMKEKGDIPEGYSVSREKKERFSLILESASTNQTSMYLCASSPGTGELGRKLFFGSGTQLSVL.

The chain is built from TRBV5-4 and TRBJ1-1; the D is unclear. Per the germline V gene, CDR1 is SGHNT and CDR2 is YYREEE (reference sequence). V was pared by 0 bases and J by 11 bases, with 2 bases between. The CDR3 totals 9 residues. The CDR3 loop reads CASSLAAFF. CDR3 nucleotide sequence: TGTGCCAGCAGCTTGGCGGCTTTCTTT. The full variable domain, in which reference TRBV5-4 and TRBJ1-1 provide the parts outside the CDR3, is ETGVTQSPTHLIKTRGQQVTLRCSSQSGHNTVSWYQQALGQGPQFIFQYYREEENGRGNFPPRFSGLQFPNYSSELNVNALELDDSALYLCASSLAAFFGQGTRLTVV.

This clonotype was observed a few times. The chain joins TRBV28 to TRBJ2-7; D gene unclear. Germline CDR1 MDHEN, CDR2 SYDVKM. This CDR3 is built from 12 residues. Trimming pared 5 bases from V and 5 bases from J, leaving 10 bases between. The CDR3 DNA is TGTGCCAGCAGTCTGGCAGGTCACGAGCAGTACGTC. Protein sequence: CASSLAGHEQYV.

The sample holds a few counts of this clonotype. J is TRBJ2-1 and V is TRBV4-2, with no clear D. V lost 0 bases to trimming and J lost 6 bases, with 9 bases between them. The CDR3 runs 14 residues. Germline values: CDR1 LGHNA, CDR2 YNFKEQ. The DNA of the CDR3 is TGTGCCAGCAGCCAAGAAGGAGTGAGCAATGAGCAGTTCTTC. Translation gives CASSQEGVSNEQFF.

This clonotype was found many times. The CDR3 DNA is TGTGCCAGCAGCTTTTACAGTCAAGAGACCCAGTACTTC. This translates into CASSFYSQETQYF. V gene TRBV7-9 combines with J gene TRBJ2-5; D is undetermined. V dropped 3 bases and J dropped 2 bases, with 7 bases sitting between them. The germline V gene has CDR1 SEHNR and CDR2 FQNEAQ (reference sequence). This CDR3 is 13 amino acids long.

The chain employs TRBV6-5 and TRBJ2-2; D is unclear. Germline assignment: CDR1 MNHEY and CDR2 SVGAGI. The CDR3 consists of 13 residues. The germline V and J ends were trimmed by 0 bases and 7 bases, with 6 bases remaining between them. The CDR3 is CASSYSEIGELFF. The CDR3 DNA reads as TGTGCCAGCAGTTACTCGGAGATCGGGGAGCTGTTTTTT.

This clonotype was counted at least ten times. The rearrangement links TRBV5-1 to TRBJ2-7; 8 nucleotides match TRBD1. The junction had 2 bases not matched to a gene; V was cut back by 0 bases and J by 0 bases. Germline values: CDR1 SGHRS, CDR2 YFSETQ. The CDR3 is 15 residues long. The CDR3 sequence is CASSLGQGFSYEQYF. In DNA, the CDR3 is TGCGCCAGCAGCTTGGGACAGGGGTTCTCCTACGAGCAGTACTTC. Full variable domain (missing parts from reference TRBV5-1 and TRBJ2-7): KAGVTQTPRYLIKTRGQQVTLSCSPISGHRSVSWYQQTPGQGLQFLFEYFSETQRNKGNFPGRFSGRQFSNSRSEMNVSTLELGDSALYLCASSLGQGFSYEQYFGPGTRLTVT.

This clonotype was recorded a few times. The V gene is TRBV5-5, the J gene TRBJ1-3, with 11 bases identical to TRBD1. After removal of 4 bases from V and 3 bases from J, the junction contained 6 bases not matched to a gene. The CDR3 loop spans 16 amino acids. The germline V gene encodes CDR1 SGHKS and CDR2 YYEKEE (reference sequence). CDR3 amino acids: CASSQWTGGRGNTIYF. The CDR3 region has the DNA TGTGCCAGCAGCCAATGGACAGGGGGCCGTGGAAACACCATATATTTT.

Only a few counts were recorded for this clonotype. The genes are TRBV10-3 and TRBJ1-2; TRBD1 agrees at 7 bases. This CDR3 is built from 14 residues. V gave up 2 bases and J gave up 2 bases; unmatched junction bases: 2. Germline V gene lookup returns CDR1 ENHRY and CDR2 SYGVKD. As DNA, the CDR3 is TGTGCCATCAGTGAGGAGGGACAGAACTATGGCTACACCTTC. It yields the protein CAISEEGQNYGYTF.

This clonotype appeared a few times. The chain carries TRBV27 and TRBJ2-7, with a weak D call TRBD2 (6 bases). Trimming removed 5 bases from V and 4 bases from J, with 18 bases in between. CDR3 length: 15 amino acids. CDR1 MNHEY and CDR2 SMNVEV come from the germline V gene (reference sequence). The CDR3, as DNA: TGTGCCAGCAGTATCGGGACTCCCCCCGGGTACGAGCAGTACTTC. Translating it yields CASSIGTPPGYEQYF.

There are a few counts of this clonotype. The genes are TRBV30 and TRBJ2-1; D is possibly TRBD2 (5 bases). The CDR3 is 11 residues long. Trimming took off 5 bases at V and 15 bases at J, with 17 bases between the two ends. Germline CDR1 GTSNPN, CDR2 SVGIG (reference sequence). The CDR3 is CAWGSSGDRFF. CDR3 DNA sequence: TGTGCCTGGGGGAGTAGTGGGGATCGGTTCTTC. Variable domain in full (rest from reference TRBV30 and TRBJ2-1): SQTIHQWPATLVQPVGSPLSLECTVEGTSNPNLYWYRQAAGRGLQLLFYSVGIGQISSEVPQNLSASRPQDRQFILSSKKLLLSDSGFYLCAWGSSGDRFFGPGTRLTVL.

This chain uses TRBV18 with TRBJ1-3; weak D call: TRBD1 (5 bases). The V end was cut by 8 bases, the J end by 0 bases, with 14 bases between. The germline V gene encodes CDR1 KGHSH and CDR2 LQKENI. This CDR3 contains 15 residues. The CDR3 nucleotides are TGTGCCAGCCACGAGGGGACCGCCTCTGGAAACACCATATATTTT. Protein sequence: CASHEGTASGNTIYF.

In its sample, this clonotype was seen a few times. The V call is TRBV28, the J call TRBJ1-3, with no clear D. Germline CDR1 and CDR2: MDHEN and SYDVKM. The CDR3 extends over 14 amino acids. V lost 2 bases and J 1 base, leaving 6 bases between the germline ends. The CDR3 is CASSLRRSGNTIYF. As DNA, the CDR3 is TGTGCCAGCAGTTTACGGAGGTCTGGAAACACCATATATTTT.

This clonotype was counted a few times. The V gene is TRBV20-1, the J gene TRBJ2-1; 7 nucleotides match TRBD1. Germline V gene data show CDR1 as DFQATT and CDR2 as SNEGSKA (reference sequence). The CDR3 covers 14 residues. The V and J ends lost 5 bases and 3 bases, in that order; junction bases with no gene match: 7. DNA of the CDR3: TGCAGTGCTCGGACAGGTAATCTCTACAATGAGCAGTTCTTC. Translating it yields CSARTGNLYNEQFF.

This clonotype has a handful of counts. V is TRBV18 and J is TRBJ2-2; D is undetermined. CDR1 is KGHSH and CDR2 is LQKENI in the germline V gene. The CDR3 contains 14 residues. The V and J ends lost 3 bases and 1 base respectively, with 6 bases between them. CDR3 residues: CASSPALNTGELFF. The CDR3 bases are TGTGCCAGCTCACCGGCATTGAACACCGGGGAGCTGTTTTTT.

This clonotype was observed a handful of times. The chain links TRBV7-8 to TRBJ1-6; D is uncertain. Germline CDR1 is SGHVS and CDR2 is FQNEAQ. This CDR3 has 15 residues. V lost 0 bases, J lost 6 bases, and 9 bases lay in between. CDR3 sequence reads: CASSLAIGFNSPLHF. The CDR3, as DNA: TGTGCCAGCAGCTTAGCTATAGGGTTTAATTCACCCCTCCACTTT.

This clonotype was recorded a few times. This chain connects TRBV5-1 to TRBJ1-4; D gene uncertain. Trimming took off 3 bases at V and 7 bases at J, with 19 bases between the two ends. Per the germline V gene, CDR1 is SGHRS and CDR2 is YFSETQ. The CDR3 loop spans 16 amino acids. The CDR3 protein is CASSSQNPGVGEKLFF. In DNA form, the CDR3 reads TGCGCCAGCAGCTCGCAAAACCCCGGTGTCGGTGAAAAACTGTTTTTT.

This clonotype was counted between two and nine times. V is TRBV4-3 and J is TRBJ1-1; 7 bases fit TRBD1. In germline, CDR1 is LGHNA, CDR2 YSLEER. With V trimmed by 4 bases and J by 6 bases, 8 bases remained unmatched. CDR3 length equals 14 residues. CDR3 in DNA: TGCGCCAGCAGCCGAAGTACAGGGGACCCTGAAGCTTTCTTT. Encoded protein: CASSRSTGDPEAFF.

Written as DNA, the CDR3 is TGTGCCAGCAGTGATTGGACAGGCAACTATGGCTACACCTTC. Its protein is CASSDWTGNYGYTF. The rearrangement uses TRBV2 and TRBJ1-2, with TRBD1 matching over 7 bases. CDR1 SNHLY and CDR2 FYNNEI come from the germline V gene. This CDR3 has 14 amino acids. V gave up 3 bases and J gave up 2 bases; unmatched junction bases: 3.